This TCR beta chain stems from a study of blood T cell repertoires in COVID-19. Looking at the study overall: Both acute and convalescent COVID-19 samples were obtained from the United States, Italy and Spain. The analysed material was cDNA or gDNA that came from T cells, B-cell-depleted T cells, or PBMCs.

In the original workflow: By means of reference gene primer amplification, nucleated cell counts were estimated. Profiled with immunoSEQ multiplex PCR; TCRdb holds only in-frame clones, not every one. The V and J calls and clone size come from that table; D and trimming were worked out from the DNA. The repertoire holds some 150,000 clones, with over 75% as singletons. The germline CDR1 and CDR2 sequences are SGHTA and FQGNSA. The CDR3 extends over 18 amino acids. V lost 5 bases, J lost 2 bases, and 11 bases stayed unmatched. Sequencing was done on a sample of peripheral blood. The chain carries TRBV7-2 and TRBJ2-2, with 10 bases aligning to TRBD1. The clonotype comes from a man in his 60s with COVID-19, enrolled during active disease. This chain's CDR3 is CASSRSGTGAVNTGELFF. CDR3 DNA: TGTGCCAGCAGCCGGTCCGGGACAGGGGCTGTTAACACCGGGGAGCTGTTTTTT.